These 8 T cell receptor beta chains were sequenced from one sample in a study of CD4 T cells in relation to SARS-CoV-2 and coronaviruses. Unexposed donor CD4+ T cells date from about 2011-2018, before the COVID-19 pandemic. CD4+ T cells were isolated from the cells after 10 days of culture. These TCRs' antigens remain unknown. Data came from immunoSEQ multiplex PCR; TCRdb stores just in-frame clones and leaves some out. The data contain 18,000 or so clones, around 73% of them singletons. Sequences were obtained from CD4+ T cells from PBMCs, cultured in vitro. The receptors were gathered from a human donor in good health.

The gene calls are TRBV18 and TRBJ2-3; 8 positions agree with TRBD2. V gave up 0 bases and J gave up 4 bases; unmatched junction bases: 6. The CDR3 loop spans 16 amino acids. The germline V gene encodes CDR1 KGHSH and CDR2 LQKENI. CDR3 bases: TGTGCCAGCTCACCACCGGCGGGAGGTGGGGCAGATACGCAGTATTTT. Its translation: CASSPPAGGGADTQYF.

CDR3 protein: CATSMSTATGELFF. The CDR3 DNA reads TGTGCCACCAGCATGTCGACGGCCACCGGGGAGCTGTTTTTT. The V gene is TRBV15, the J gene TRBJ2-2; D uncertain. The length of the CDR3 is 14 residues. With 4 bases removed from V and 4 bases from J, the gap between germline ends came to 10 bases. CDR1 is LNHNV, CDR2 YYDKDF, per germline (reference sequence).

This clone appeared once. The chain combines TRBV11-2 with TRBJ2-7; a possible D gene is TRBD2 (5 bases). The CDR3 is 14 residues long. V lost 1 base and J lost 5, with 12 bases in between. The germline CDR1 and CDR2 sequences are SGHAT and FQNNGV. CDR3 region: CASSLVGSSHEQYF. The CDR3 nucleotides read TGTGCCAGCAGCTTAGTGGGGTCTAGCCACGAGCAGTACTTC.

The V gene is TRBV2, the J gene TRBJ2-1, with D unclear. Germline lookup yields CDR1 SNHLY and CDR2 FYNNEI. The ends were cut back, 7 bases at V and 10 bases at J, with 14 bases in the middle. The CDR3 sequence is 12 residues long. The CDR3 DNA sequence: TGTGCCAGCACGGGTGGGGTAGGGGAGCAGTTCTTC. As protein: CASTGGVGEQFF.

This clone showed up just once. The chain uses TRBV19 and TRBJ2-1; 13 bases map to TRBD2. Germline CDR1 is LNHDA and CDR2 is SQIVND (reference sequence). V was pared by 4 bases and J by 8 bases, with 8 bases of the junction left unmatched. The length of the CDR3 is 16 residues. In DNA form, the CDR3 reads TGTGCCAGTAGTACCCGGACTAGCGGGAGAGGGGATGAGCAGTTCTTC. It yields the protein CASSTRTSGRGDEQFF.

The chain recombines TRBV6-5 with TRBJ2-2; D might be TRBD1 or TRBD2, each matching 6 bases. Deletions cut 7 bases from V and 7 bases from J, with 13 bases between. Germline CDR1 reads MNHEY; CDR2 reads SVGAGI. This CDR3 is 13 amino acids long. The CDR3 region has the DNA TGTGCCAGCATTCGGGGGCTCGACGGGGAGCTGTTTTTT. This encodes CASIRGLDGELFF.

The chain combines TRBV5-6 with TRBJ2-2; 8 bases align to TRBD2. Germline V gives CDR1 SGHDT, CDR2 YYEEEE. The CDR3 sequence is 16 residues long. With 6 bases clipped from V and 0 bases from J, the junction kept 7 bases outside the gene matches. CDR3 loop: CASTPGGGTNTGELFF. The DNA of the CDR3 is TGTGCCAGCACCCCGGGCGGGGGGACGAACACCGGGGAGCTGTTTTTT.

The chain recombines TRBV24-1 with TRBJ2-3; D unresolved. Trimming stripped 2 bases from V and 2 bases from J, with 16 bases between. Germline V gene data show CDR1 as KGHDR and CDR2 as SFDVKD. There are 17 residues in the CDR3. CDR3 residues: CATSDSAHVGSTDTQYF. Here the CDR3 DNA reads TGTGCCACCAGTGATTCAGCCCATGTAGGTTCCACAGATACGCAGTATTTT.